This T cell receptor beta chain originates from a study of cytomegalovirus exposure and HLA in healthy donors. PCR was performed using 60 Vbeta and 13 Jbeta primers. Method: immunoSEQ multiplex PCR; TCRdb's copy keeps in-frame clones and lacks some. Counted here are 97,000 or so clones, less than 10% occurring once; the ten biggest clones make up about 5%. The CDR3 sequence is 14 residues long. The V gene end was trimmed by 5 bases and the J gene end by 9 bases; junction bases not matched to a gene: 4. The V gene's germline CDR1 is SGHVS and CDR2 FQNEAQ. This clone has more than one count but fewer than ten. Its matching antigen is unknown. Study-level points and caveats: The majority of TCR sequences were rare, yet some public TCRs appeared in many donors. Earlier results showed most TCR beta V segments being productive about 90% or about 30% of the time.

The sequencing sample was made of PBMCs. The chain uses TRBV7-8 and TRBJ1-6; 10 bases are shared with TRBD1. This TCR was sampled from a man between 50 and 59 years old in good health and CMV-seropositive. The CDR3, as DNA: TGTGCCAGCAGCCGACAGGGGGCAAGTTCACCCCTCCACTTT. Its translation: CASSRQGASSPLHF.